Detailed here is one T cell receptor (beta chain). The sample originates from a study of T-cell memory formation after mild COVID-19. Study context: Largely donor-specific sequence clusters came from two donors.

Each CDR3 protein is one row after TCRdb ran MiXCR on the 5' RACE reads. The sample contains roughly 180,000 distinct CDR3 sequences, around a tenth of which appear only once. Germline lookup yields CDR1 LGHNA and CDR2 YNFKEQ. The V end was cut by 1 base, the J end by 1 base, with 7 bases between. This CDR3 comprises 14 residues. The sequence was obtained from a man aged 18 to 30 who had mild COVID-19 (a few samples of this study predate the infection). Cell type and time point are not known. The chain links TRBV4-2 to TRBJ1-2; possibly TRBD1 for D (6 bases). Sequenced: PBMCs or a T cell subset sorted from them (not recorded which). Written as DNA, the CDR3 is TGTGCCAGCAGCCAAGTAGGGGGTAACTATGGCTACACCTTC. As protein: CASSQVGGNYGYTF.